This TCR beta chain was obtained from a study of blood T cell repertoires in COVID-19. Study-level background: Italy, Spain and the United States were the sources of the convalescent and acute COVID-19 samples. The cDNA or gDNA used as material had been derived from T cells, B-cell-depleted T cells, or PBMCs.

As processed by the authors: Amplified reference gene primers provided the basis for estimating nucleated cell counts. Profiled with immunoSEQ multiplex PCR; TCRdb holds only in-frame clones, not every one. V, J and clone size are those of that table, while D and trimming were read from the DNA. The sample lists roughly 100,000 clones, around four fifths occurring once. CDR1 and CDR2 (germline): SGHRS, YFSETQ. The V end was cut by 4 bases, the J end by 5 bases, with 10 bases between. The CDR3 runs 12 residues. The clonotype was recovered from a human donor in a cohort sampled during active COVID-19. The sequencing sample was made of peripheral blood. The chain combines TRBV5-1 with TRBJ2-7; a possible D gene is TRBD1 (5 bases). The CDR3 DNA reads as TGCGCCAGCAGCCTAAGACAGAACGAGCAGTACTTC. It translates to CASSLRQNEQYF. The variable domain in full, completed from reference TRBV5-1 and TRBJ2-7, reads KAGVTQTPRYLIKTRGQQVTLSCSPISGHRSVSWYQQTPGQGLQFLFEYFSETQRNKGNFPGRFSGRQFSNSRSEMNVSTLELGDSALYLCASSLRQNEQYFGPGTRLTVT.